A single sample is the source of the 27 T cell receptor beta chains below, sequenced in a study of blood T cell repertoires in COVID-19. Generated by immunoSEQ multiplex PCR, the TCRdb table keeps only in-frame clones and is missing some. The table has fewer than 250,000 clones, over 70% seen once; the top ten hold less than 3%. The specimen sequenced was peripheral blood. The receptors were sampled from a man aged 45-65 years with active or convalescent COVID-19.

The J gene is TRBJ2-3, the V gene TRBV3-1 (or the pseudogene TRBV3-2), with 10 positions matching TRBD2. CDR1 is LGHDT, CDR2 YNNKEL, per germline (reference sequence). J was trimmed by 4 bases and V by 1 base; bases with no gene match: 5. The CDR3 consists of 16 residues. The CDR3 loop is CASSQVSGGSADTQYF. The CDR3 nucleotides read TGTGCCAGCAGCCAAGTTAGCGGGGGGTCAGCAGATACGCAGTATTTT.

The sample holds one count of this clone. This chain links TRBV6-4 with TRBJ1-1; D possibly corresponds to TRBD1 (5 bases). V dropped 6 bases and J dropped 6 bases, with 14 bases sitting between them. The CDR3 contains 13 residues. Germline V gene sequence: CDR1 MRHNA, CDR2 SNTAGT. As DNA, the CDR3 is TGTGCCAGCAGCGCCTGGGAAGGGGCTGAAGCTTTCTTT. Translating it yields CASSAWEGAEAFF.

This sequence joins TRBV15 and TRBJ2-7; TRBD1 agrees at 7 bases. V shed 5 bases and J 4 bases; nucleotides not matched to a gene: 11. The V gene's germline CDR1 is LNHNV and CDR2 YYDKDF (reference sequence). The CDR3 is 15 amino acids. The CDR3 sequence: CATSRTEGARYEQYF. The CDR3 DNA is TGTGCCACCAGCCGGACCGAGGGGGCGAGGTACGAGCAGTACTTC. The full variable domain, completed using reference TRBV15 and TRBJ2-7, is DAMVIQNPRYQVTQFGKPVTLSCSQTLNHNVMYWYQQKSSQAPKLLFHYYDKDFNNEADTPDNFQSRRPNTSFCFLDIRSPGLGDTAMYLCATSRTEGARYEQYFGPGTRLTVT.

The chain recombines TRBV2 with TRBJ2-7; D remains ambiguous. Germline V CDR1 and CDR2: SNHLY, FYNNEI. The CDR3 consists of 24 residues. The V and J ends lost 4 bases and 1 base respectively, with 41 bases between them. CDR3 bases: TGTGCCAGCAGTGTCCCCGTCCGACCCCGGGTCCAACTGAGCCCGACTCGAAAATCCTACGAGCAGTACTTC. It translates to CASSVPVRPRVQLSPTRKSYEQYF.

V usage is TRBV7-6 and J usage is TRBJ2-7, with 8 positions matching TRBD1. Trimming at V came to 4 bases and at J to 3 bases, leaving 11 bases not matched to a gene. The length of the CDR3 is 16 residues. Germline loops: CDR1 SGHVS, CDR2 FNYEAQ. Written as DNA, the CDR3 is TGTGCCAGCAGCTCCCACCCCCCGGACAGGGACTACGAGCAGTACTTC. Its translation is CASSSHPPDRDYEQYF.

On this clone itself: Other nucleotide sequences in the sample specify the same CDR3. This chain connects TRBV3-1 (or the pseudogene TRBV3-2) to TRBJ1-2, with TRBD1 identical over 9 bases. The CDR3 covers 13 residues. The ends lost 4 bases at V and 8 bases at J; junction bases unmatched: 5. Germline CDR1 and CDR2: LGHDT and YNNKEL (reference sequence). CDR3 nucleotide sequence: TGTGCCAGCAGCCTGGGACAGGGTTACGGCTACACCTTC. Its protein product is CASSLGQGYGYTF.

The chain employs TRBV9 and TRBJ2-1, with 12 bases aligning to TRBD2. Germline CDR1 and CDR2: SGDLS and YYNGEE. The V and J ends lost 3 bases and 8 bases, in that order; junction bases with no gene match: 9. This CDR3 has 16 residues. CDR3 nucleotide sequence: TGTGCCAGCAGCGCAGTTACTAGCGGGGGGTTCGATGAGCAGTTCTTC. Translated, it gives CASSAVTSGGFDEQFF.

This chain links TRBV18 with TRBJ2-3; a weak D match, TRBD1 (6 bases). This CDR3 has 16 amino acids. CDR1 is KGHSH and CDR2 is LQKENI in the germline V gene. V lost 2 bases and J lost 3, with 15 bases in between. The CDR3 here is CASSPTGTRRTDTQYF. The CDR3 nucleotides are TGTGCCAGCTCACCAACAGGGACCCGGAGGACAGATACGCAGTATTTT.

In its sample, this clone was seen once. Distinct nucleotide sequences in the sample also encode this CDR3. The rearrangement joins TRBV2 to TRBJ1-1, with 7 positions matching TRBD1. This CDR3 contains 13 residues. CDR1 and CDR2 (germline): SNHLY, FYNNEI. V lost 6 bases, J lost 3 bases, and 4 bases stayed unmatched. Written as DNA, the CDR3 is TGTGCCAGCAGCCGACAGGGTTACACTGAAGCTTTCTTT. Translation gives CASSRQGYTEAFF.

The chain combines TRBV15 with TRBJ1-6, with D possibly being TRBD1 (6 bases). The CDR3 is made up of 14 amino acids. The V gene lost 3 bases and the J gene lost 5 bases, with 8 bases spanning the gap. CDR1 and CDR2 from the germline V gene are LNHNV and YYDKDF (reference sequence). Here the CDR3 DNA reads TGTGCCACCAGCAGTACAGGGAATAATTCACCCCTCCACTTT. Its protein is CATSSTGNNSPLHF.

This chain connects TRBV30 to TRBJ1-5; tentatively, D is TRBD1 (5 bases). CDR1 is GTSNPN and CDR2 is SVGIG in the germline V gene (reference sequence). This CDR3 has 16 amino acids. With 0 bases removed from V and 0 bases from J, the gap between germline ends came to 12 bases. CDR3 nucleotides: TGTGCCTGGAGTGTCGGACACCTCAATAGCAATCAGCCCCAGCATTTT. Translated: CAWSVGHLNSNQPQHF. The full variable domain, rest sourced from reference TRBV30 and TRBJ1-5, is SQTIHQWPATLVQPVGSPLSLECTVEGTSNPNLYWYRQAAGRGLQLLFYSVGIGQISSEVPQNLSASRPQDRQFILSSKKLLLSDSGFYLCAWSVGHLNSNQPQHFGDGTRLSIL.

This clone was seen more than once but under ten times. This chain connects TRBV6-5 to TRBJ1-6, with 9 bases matching TRBD1. V shed 6 bases and J 8 bases; nucleotides not matched to a gene: 5. The germline V gene encodes CDR1 MNHEY and CDR2 SVGAGI. The CDR3 covers 14 residues. The CDR3 region is CASSDRGYHSPLHF. CDR3 nucleotides: TGTGCCAGCAGCGACAGGGGGTACCATTCACCCCTCCACTTT.

The chain links TRBV6-6 to TRBJ1-1; TRBD1 might be the D (6 bases). This CDR3 has 15 residues. V was clipped by 6 bases and J by 6 bases, with 20 bases between them. CDR1 is MNHNY and CDR2 is SVGAGI in the germline V gene (reference sequence). The CDR3 reads CASSPPRDTRSEAFF. The CDR3 DNA sequence: TGTGCCAGCAGCCCCCCCAGGGACACCCGCTCTGAAGCTTTCTTT.

This clone was found a few times. This chain uses TRBV5-4 with TRBJ2-7; 7 nucleotides agree with TRBD1. The CDR3 loop spans 13 amino acids. Germline V gene data show CDR1 as SGHNT and CDR2 as YYREEE (reference sequence). V shed 4 bases and J 4 bases; nucleotides not matched to a gene: 5. The CDR3 here is CASSPRQGYEQYF. The CDR3 DNA sequence: TGTGCCAGCAGCCCCCGACAGGGTTACGAGCAGTACTTC.

This chain uses TRBV19 with TRBJ1-5; TRBD1 agrees at 9 bases. Germline CDR1 LNHDA, CDR2 SQIVND (reference sequence). V dropped 5 bases and J dropped 6; count of bases not matched to a gene: 11. The CDR3 consists of 16 residues. CDR3 coding DNA: TGTGCCAGTAGTGAGACCGGGACAGGGCCTTTTCAGCCCCAGCATTTT. It translates to CASSETGTGPFQPQHF.

V usage is TRBV5-4 and J usage is TRBJ2-3; tentative D call: TRBD1 (6 bases). With 2 bases removed from V and 7 bases from J, the gap between germline ends came to 20 bases. The CDR3 is 16 residues long. CDR1 is SGHNT and CDR2 is YYREEE in the germline V gene (reference sequence). CDR3 region: CASSFKSGPGEYTQYF. The CDR3 bases are TGTGCCAGCAGCTTCAAATCTGGGCCAGGGGAATATACGCAGTATTTT.

The CDR3 loop reads CASSTGHKGNTIYF. In DNA, the CDR3 is TGTGCCAGCAGCACAGGACACAAAGGAAACACCATATATTTT. The chain uses TRBV6-5 and TRBJ1-3; D is possibly TRBD1 (5 bases). The V gene's germline CDR1 is MNHEY and CDR2 SVGAGI. V was shortened by 6 bases and J by 4 bases, with 13 bases between the two germline ends. The CDR3 sequence is 14 residues long.

The rearrangement uses TRBV30 and TRBJ2-1, with 7 bases fitting TRBD2. CDR3 length equals 14 residues. CDR1 and CDR2 from the germline V gene are GTSNPN and SVGIG (reference sequence). V was pared by 1 base and J by 8 bases, with 8 bases of the junction left unmatched. CDR3 nucleotide sequence: TGTGCCTGGAGTGGGTCCCCACGGGAGGATGAGCAGTTCTTC. It is translated as CAWSGSPREDEQFF.

This chain joins TRBV6-6 and TRBJ1-4; 9 bases map to TRBD1. CDR1 and CDR2 (germline): MNHNY, SVGAGI (reference sequence). The CDR3 runs 14 residues. V was pared by 5 bases and J by 8 bases, with 6 bases of the junction left unmatched. As DNA, the CDR3 is TGTGCCAGCAGTACAGGGGGCTTGGGGGAAAAACTGTTTTTT. Translating it yields CASSTGGLGEKLFF.

V gene TRBV19 combines with J gene TRBJ1-6; no clear D. The CDR3 totals 13 residues. The germline gives CDR1 LNHDA, CDR2 SQIVND (reference sequence). Between the trimmed V and J ends, which lost 7 bases and 7 bases, there was a span of 11 bases. The CDR3 sequence: CASNKQKNSPLHF. In nucleotides, the CDR3 is TGTGCCAGTAATAAACAGAAGAATTCACCCCTCCACTTT.

This clone was found once. The chain uses TRBV6-1 and TRBJ2-3, with TRBD1 as a possible D gene (6 bases). V was cut by 2 bases and J by 6 bases, with 15 bases left in between. The V gene's germline CDR1 is MNHNS and CDR2 SASEGT. The CDR3 totals 15 residues. CDR3 bases: TGTGCCAGCAGTGAATTGGGGATGCAGGGGGATACGCAGTATTTT. Translation gives CASSELGMQGDTQYF.

The CDR3, as DNA: TGTGCCAGCTCAAGGCTAGTCGGGGCAGGGGGCTTGCAGATGAACACTGAAGCTTTCTTT. Translation gives CASSRLVGAGGLQMNTEAFF. This sequence joins TRBV18 and TRBJ1-1; the match to TRBD1 covers 8 bases. The J segment lost 0 bases and the V segment lost 5 bases, leaving 20 bases of the junction unmatched. The CDR3 covers 20 residues. Germline values: CDR1 KGHSH, CDR2 LQKENI.

This CDR3 is CAWDPDTGELFF. The DNA for the CDR3 is TGTGCCTGGGACCCGGACACCGGGGAGCTGTTTTTT. V gene TRBV30 combines with J gene TRBJ2-2; D unclear. This CDR3 has 12 amino acids. V dropped 5 bases and J dropped 3 bases, with 7 bases sitting between them. CDR1 and CDR2 (germline): GTSNPN, SVGIG (reference sequence).

The chain combines TRBV18 with TRBJ1-2, with D perhaps TRBD1 (6 bases). V gave up 2 bases and J gave up 1 base, with 8 bases separating them. This CDR3 is built from 14 residues. Germline-derived CDR1 and CDR2 are KGHSH and LQKENI. The CDR3 reads CASSPGGDNYGYTF. CDR3 nucleotide sequence: TGTGCCAGCTCACCAGGGGGCGATAACTATGGCTACACCTTC.

This clone was picked up one time. The CDR3 nucleotides read TGTGCCAGCAGTTACTCCGACAGGGCATCAGGAAACACCATATATTTT. This codes for CASSYSDRASGNTIYF. The V call is TRBV6-5, the J call TRBJ1-3; TRBD1 matches 7 bases. There are 16 residues in the CDR3. From germline, CDR1 is MNHEY and CDR2 SVGAGI. Trimming took 0 bases from V and 4 from J; bases not matched to a gene: 6.

The J gene is TRBJ1-1, the V gene TRBV10-3; TRBD1 agrees at 12 bases. The junction had 12 bases not matched to a gene; V was cut back by 4 bases and J by 9 bases. The germline CDR1 and CDR2 sequences are ENHRY and SYGVKD. The CDR3 has 16 amino acids. CDR3: CAISGGQGAEIDQAFF. In nucleotides, the CDR3 is TGTGCCATCAGTGGGGGACAGGGGGCCGAAATTGATCAAGCTTTCTTT.

The V and J genes are TRBV11-2 and TRBJ2-2, with TRBD2 matching over 11 bases. Germline values: CDR1 SGHAT, CDR2 FQNNGV. The CDR3 sequence is 15 residues long. The V and J ends lost 6 bases and 6 bases, in that order; junction bases with no gene match: 6. The CDR3 spells CASRSGTSGAGELFF. The CDR3 nucleotides are TGTGCCAGCAGATCCGGGACTAGCGGCGCCGGGGAGCTGTTTTTT.